This note documents a single T cell receptor (beta chain) sequence. This sample is part of a study of human T cells and chemical hapten exposure. The overall study: Patients, a majority of them female, were diagnosed with alopecia areata, totalis or universalis.

As the library was built, unique molecular identifiers were attached to individual cDNA molecules. TCRdb reprocessed the RACE reads via MiXCR and lists one record per CDR3 protein. Of 95,000 or so distinct CDR3 sequences in the sample, approximately 10% were seen once. The CDR3 spans 17 residues. The germline CDR1 and CDR2 sequences are SGHTA and FQGNSA. Trimming cost V 5 bases and J 2 bases; bases outside gene matches: 13. The time point denotes: patch test 1, 2 weeks after DPC sensitization. The treatment was: therapeutic diphenylcyclopropenone sensitization with weekly scalp DPC. The study extracted total RNA from unfractionated whole blood.

The source was whole blood, collected in connection with sensitization to the hapten diphenylcyclopropenone (DPC). J is TRBJ2-5 and V is TRBV7-2; 8 bases match TRBD1. This clonotype originated in a man aged 35 to 55 with alopecia areata. Some clones in this sample may be carry-over from other donors' samples. The CDR3 loop is CASSRAAGTGGQETQYF. The CDR3 bases are TGTGCCAGCAGCCGTGCCGCCGGGACAGGAGGTCAAGAGACCCAGTACTTC. Together with reference TRBV7-2 and TRBJ2-5, the CDR3 gives the full variable domain: GAGVSQSPSNKVTEKGKDVELRCDPISGHTALYWYRQSLGQGLEFLIYFQGNSAPDKSGLPSDRFSAERTGGSVSTLTIQRTQQEDSAVYLCASSRAAGTGGQETQYFGPGTRLLVL.